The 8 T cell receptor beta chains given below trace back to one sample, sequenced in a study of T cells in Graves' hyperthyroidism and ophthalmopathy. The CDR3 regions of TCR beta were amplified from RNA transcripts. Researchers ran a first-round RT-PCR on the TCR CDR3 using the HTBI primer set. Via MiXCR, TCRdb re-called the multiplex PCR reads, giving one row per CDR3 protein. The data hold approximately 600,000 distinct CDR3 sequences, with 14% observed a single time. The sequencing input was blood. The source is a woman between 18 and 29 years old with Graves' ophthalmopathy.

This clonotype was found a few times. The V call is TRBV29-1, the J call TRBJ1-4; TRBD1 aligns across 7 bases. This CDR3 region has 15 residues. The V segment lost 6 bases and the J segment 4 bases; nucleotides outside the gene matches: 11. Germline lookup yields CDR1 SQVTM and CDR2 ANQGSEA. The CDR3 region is CSVERGQRGNEKLFF. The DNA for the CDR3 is TGCAGCGTGGAGAGGGGGCAAAGGGGTAATGAAAAACTGTTTTTT. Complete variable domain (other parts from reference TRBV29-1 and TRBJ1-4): SAVISQKPSRDICQRGTSLTIQCQVDSQVTMMFWYRQQPGQSLTLIATANQGSEATYESGFVIDKFPISRPNLTFSTLTVSNMSPEDSSIYLCSVERGQRGNEKLFFGSGTQLSVL.

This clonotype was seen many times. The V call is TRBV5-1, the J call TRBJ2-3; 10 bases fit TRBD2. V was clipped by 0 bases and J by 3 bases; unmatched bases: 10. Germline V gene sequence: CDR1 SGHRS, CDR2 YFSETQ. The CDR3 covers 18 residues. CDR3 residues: CASSLAVSGRVYTDTQYF. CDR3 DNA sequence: TGCGCCAGCAGCTTGGCGGTCAGCGGGAGGGTTTATACAGATACGCAGTATTTT.

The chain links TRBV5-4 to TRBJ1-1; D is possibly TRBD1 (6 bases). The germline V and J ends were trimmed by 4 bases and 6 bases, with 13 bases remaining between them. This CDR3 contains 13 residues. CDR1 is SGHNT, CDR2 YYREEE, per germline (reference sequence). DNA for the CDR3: TGTGCCAGCAGCCTACAGGGCGGGGCTGAAGCTTTCTTT. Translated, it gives CASSLQGGAEAFF.

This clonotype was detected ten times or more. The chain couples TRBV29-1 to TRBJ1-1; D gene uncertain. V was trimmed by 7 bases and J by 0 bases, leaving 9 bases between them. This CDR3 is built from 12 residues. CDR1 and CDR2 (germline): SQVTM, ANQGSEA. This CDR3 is CSGGGLNTEAFF. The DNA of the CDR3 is TGCAGCGGGGGAGGGCTGAACACTGAAGCTTTCTTT.

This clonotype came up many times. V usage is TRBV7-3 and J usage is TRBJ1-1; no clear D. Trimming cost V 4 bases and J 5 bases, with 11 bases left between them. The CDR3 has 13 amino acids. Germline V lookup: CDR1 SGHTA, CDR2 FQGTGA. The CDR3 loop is CASSWLVSTEAFF. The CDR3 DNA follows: TGTGCCAGCAGCTGGCTAGTCTCTACTGAAGCTTTCTTT.

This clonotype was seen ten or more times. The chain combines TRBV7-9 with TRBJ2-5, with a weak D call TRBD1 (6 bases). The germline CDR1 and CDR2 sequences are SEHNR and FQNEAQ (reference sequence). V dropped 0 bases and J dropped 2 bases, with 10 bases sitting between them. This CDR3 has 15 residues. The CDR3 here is CASSLARTAQETQYF. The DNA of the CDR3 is TGTGCCAGCAGCTTAGCGCGGACAGCACAAGAGACCCAGTACTTC.

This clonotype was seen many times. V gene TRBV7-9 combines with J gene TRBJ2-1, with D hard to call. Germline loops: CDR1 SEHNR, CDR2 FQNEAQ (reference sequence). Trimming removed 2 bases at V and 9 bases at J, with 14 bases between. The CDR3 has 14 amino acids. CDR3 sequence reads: CASSLPVTRVEQFF. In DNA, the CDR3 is TGTGCCAGCAGCTTACCCGTAACGCGCGTTGAGCAGTTCTTC.

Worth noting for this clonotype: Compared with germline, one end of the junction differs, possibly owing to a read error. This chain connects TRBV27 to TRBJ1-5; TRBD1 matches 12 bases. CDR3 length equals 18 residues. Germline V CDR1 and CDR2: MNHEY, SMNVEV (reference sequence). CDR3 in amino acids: CASGLGTGGPSSNQPQHF. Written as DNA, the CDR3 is TGTGCCAGCGGTTTGGGGACAGGGGGCCCATCAAGCAATCAGCCCCAGCATTTT.